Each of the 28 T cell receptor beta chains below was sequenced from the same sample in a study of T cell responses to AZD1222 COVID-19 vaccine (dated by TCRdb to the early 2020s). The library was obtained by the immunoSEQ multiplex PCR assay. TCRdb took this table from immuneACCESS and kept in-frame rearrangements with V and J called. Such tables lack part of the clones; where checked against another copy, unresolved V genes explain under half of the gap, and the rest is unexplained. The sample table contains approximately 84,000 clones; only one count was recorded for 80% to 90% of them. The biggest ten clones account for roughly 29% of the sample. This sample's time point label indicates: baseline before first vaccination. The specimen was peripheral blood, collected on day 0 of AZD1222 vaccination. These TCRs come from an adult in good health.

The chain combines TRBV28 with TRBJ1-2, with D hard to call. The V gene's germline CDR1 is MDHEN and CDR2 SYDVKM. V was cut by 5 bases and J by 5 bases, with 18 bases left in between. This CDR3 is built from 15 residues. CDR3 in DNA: TGTGCCAGCAGTCTTGGGAATGGGGTCCATTATGGCTACACCTTC. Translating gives CASSLGNGVHYGYTF.

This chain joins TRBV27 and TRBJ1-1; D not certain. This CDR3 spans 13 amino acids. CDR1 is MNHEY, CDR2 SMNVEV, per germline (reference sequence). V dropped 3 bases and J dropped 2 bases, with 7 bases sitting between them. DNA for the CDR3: TGTGCCAGCAGTTTGGACGGTAACACTGAAGCTTTCTTT. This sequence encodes CASSLDGNTEAFF.

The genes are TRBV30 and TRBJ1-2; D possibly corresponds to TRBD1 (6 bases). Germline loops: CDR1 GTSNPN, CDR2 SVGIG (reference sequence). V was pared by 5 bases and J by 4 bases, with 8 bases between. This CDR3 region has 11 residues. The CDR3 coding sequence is TGTGCCTGGGGCAGGGGCTATGGCTACACCTTC. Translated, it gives CAWGRGYGYTF.

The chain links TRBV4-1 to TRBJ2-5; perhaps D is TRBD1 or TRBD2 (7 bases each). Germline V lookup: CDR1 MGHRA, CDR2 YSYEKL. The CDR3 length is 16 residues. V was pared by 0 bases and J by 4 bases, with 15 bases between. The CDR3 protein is CASSQDLRRGGETQYF. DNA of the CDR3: TGCGCCAGCAGCCAAGATCTTCGCAGGGGGGGAGAGACCCAGTACTTC.

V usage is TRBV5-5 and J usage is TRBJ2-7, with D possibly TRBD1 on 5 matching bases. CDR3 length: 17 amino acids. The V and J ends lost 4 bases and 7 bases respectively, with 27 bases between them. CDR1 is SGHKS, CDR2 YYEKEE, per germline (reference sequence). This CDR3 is CASSAMVGQGASGEQYF. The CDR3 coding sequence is TGTGCCAGCAGCGCTATGGTGGGGCAGGGCGCCTCGGGTGAGCAGTACTTC.

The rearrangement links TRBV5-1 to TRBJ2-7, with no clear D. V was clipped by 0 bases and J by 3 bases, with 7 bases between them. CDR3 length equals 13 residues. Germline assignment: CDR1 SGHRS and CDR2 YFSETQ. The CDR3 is CASSLDTFYEQYF. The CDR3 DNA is TGCGCCAGCAGCTTGGACACCTTCTACGAGCAGTACTTC.

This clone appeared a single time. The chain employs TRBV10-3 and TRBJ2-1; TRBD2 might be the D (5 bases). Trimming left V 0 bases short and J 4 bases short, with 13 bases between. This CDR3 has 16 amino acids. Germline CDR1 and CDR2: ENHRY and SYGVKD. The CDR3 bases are TGTGCCATCAGTGAGTCAGGAGGTCCCTATTACAATGAGCAGTTCTTC. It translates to CAISESGGPYYNEQFF.

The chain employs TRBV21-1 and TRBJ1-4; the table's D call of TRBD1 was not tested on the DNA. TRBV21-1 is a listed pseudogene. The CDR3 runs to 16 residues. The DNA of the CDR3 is TGTGCCAGCAGCAAACCCGGGACAGGGGCGGGGGAAAAACTGTTTTTT. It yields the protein CASSKPGTGAGEKLFF.

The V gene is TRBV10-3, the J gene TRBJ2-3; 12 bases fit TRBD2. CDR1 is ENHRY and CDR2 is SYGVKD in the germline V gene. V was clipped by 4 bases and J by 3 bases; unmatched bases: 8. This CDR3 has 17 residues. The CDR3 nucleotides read TGTGCCATCAGTGGCGCGACTAGCGGGAGAGGGACAGATACGCAGTATTTT. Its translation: CAISGATSGRGTDTQYF.

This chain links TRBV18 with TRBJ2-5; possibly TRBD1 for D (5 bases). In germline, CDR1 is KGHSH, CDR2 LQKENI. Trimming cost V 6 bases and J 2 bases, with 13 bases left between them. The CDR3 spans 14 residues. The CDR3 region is CASSLDRVQETQYF. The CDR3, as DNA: TGTGCCAGCTCCCTTGACAGAGTTCAAGAGACCCAGTACTTC.

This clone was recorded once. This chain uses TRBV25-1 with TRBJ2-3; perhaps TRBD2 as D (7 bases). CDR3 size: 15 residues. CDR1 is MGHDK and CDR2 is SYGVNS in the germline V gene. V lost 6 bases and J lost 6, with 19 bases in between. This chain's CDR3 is CASSWNGGPSDTQYF. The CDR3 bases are TGTGCCAGCAGCTGGAACGGGGGGCCCTCGGATACGCAGTATTTT.

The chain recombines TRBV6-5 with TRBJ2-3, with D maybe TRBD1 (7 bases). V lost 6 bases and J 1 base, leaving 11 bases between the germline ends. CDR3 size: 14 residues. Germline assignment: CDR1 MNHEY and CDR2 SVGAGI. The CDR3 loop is CASSSGGRTDTQYF. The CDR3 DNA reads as TGTGCCAGCAGCTCAGGGGGGCGCACAGATACGCAGTATTTT.

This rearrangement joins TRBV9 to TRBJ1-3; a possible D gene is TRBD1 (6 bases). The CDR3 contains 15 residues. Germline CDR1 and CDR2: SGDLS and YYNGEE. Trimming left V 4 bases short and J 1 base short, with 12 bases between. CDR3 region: CASSPTGQSGNTIYF. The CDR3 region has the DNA TGTGCCAGCAGCCCGACAGGACAATCTGGAAACACCATATATTTT.

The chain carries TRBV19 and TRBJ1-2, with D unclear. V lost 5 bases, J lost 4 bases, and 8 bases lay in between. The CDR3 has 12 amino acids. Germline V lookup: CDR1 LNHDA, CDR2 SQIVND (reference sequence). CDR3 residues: CASSSHSYGYTF. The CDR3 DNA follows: TGTGCCAGTAGTTCCCACAGCTATGGCTACACCTTC.

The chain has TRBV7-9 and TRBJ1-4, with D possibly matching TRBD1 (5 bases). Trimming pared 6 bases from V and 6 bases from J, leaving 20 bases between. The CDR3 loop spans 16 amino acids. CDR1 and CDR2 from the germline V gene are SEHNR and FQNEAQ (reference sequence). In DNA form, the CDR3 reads TGTGCCAGCAGTAGGGACTTCCTAGGGAAGGATGAAAAACTGTTTTTT. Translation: CASSRDFLGKDEKLFF.

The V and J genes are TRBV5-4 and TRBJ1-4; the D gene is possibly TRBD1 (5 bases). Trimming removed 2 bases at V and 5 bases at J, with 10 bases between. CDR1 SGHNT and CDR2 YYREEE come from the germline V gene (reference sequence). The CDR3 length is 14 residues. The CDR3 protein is CASSFDRANEKLFF. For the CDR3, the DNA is TGTGCCAGCAGCTTCGACAGAGCAAATGAAAAACTGTTTTTT.

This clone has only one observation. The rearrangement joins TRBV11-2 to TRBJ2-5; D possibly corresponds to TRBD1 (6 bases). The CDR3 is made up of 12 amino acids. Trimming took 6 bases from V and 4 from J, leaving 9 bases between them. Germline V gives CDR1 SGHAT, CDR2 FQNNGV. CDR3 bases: TGTGCCAGCAGTCAGGGGCCAGAGACCCAGTACTTC. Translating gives CASSQGPETQYF.

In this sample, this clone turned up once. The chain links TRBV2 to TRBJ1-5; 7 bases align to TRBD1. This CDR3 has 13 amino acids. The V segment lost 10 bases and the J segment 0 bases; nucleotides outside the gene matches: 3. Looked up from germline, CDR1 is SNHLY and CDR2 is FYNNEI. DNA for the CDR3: TGTGCCAAAGGGACAGATAGCAATCAGCCCCAGCATTTT. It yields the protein CAKGTDSNQPQHF.

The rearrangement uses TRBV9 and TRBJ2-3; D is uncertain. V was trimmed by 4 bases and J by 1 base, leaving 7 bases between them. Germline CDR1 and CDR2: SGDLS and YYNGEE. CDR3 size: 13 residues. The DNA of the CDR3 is TGTGCCAGCAGCCTGAGTGGCACAGATACGCAGTATTTT. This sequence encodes CASSLSGTDTQYF.

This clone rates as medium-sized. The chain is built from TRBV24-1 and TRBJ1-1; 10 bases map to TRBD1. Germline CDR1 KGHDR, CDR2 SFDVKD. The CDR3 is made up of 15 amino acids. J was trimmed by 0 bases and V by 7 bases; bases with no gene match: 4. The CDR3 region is CATRTGTGVNTEAFF. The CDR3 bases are TGTGCCACCAGAACCGGGACAGGGGTGAACACTGAAGCTTTCTTT.

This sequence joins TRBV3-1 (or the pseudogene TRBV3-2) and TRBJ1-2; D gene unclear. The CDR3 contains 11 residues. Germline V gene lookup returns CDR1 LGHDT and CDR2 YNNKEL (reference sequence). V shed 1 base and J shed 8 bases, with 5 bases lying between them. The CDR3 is CASSQGVGYTF. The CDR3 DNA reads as TGTGCCAGCAGCCAAGGGGTCGGCTACACCTTC.

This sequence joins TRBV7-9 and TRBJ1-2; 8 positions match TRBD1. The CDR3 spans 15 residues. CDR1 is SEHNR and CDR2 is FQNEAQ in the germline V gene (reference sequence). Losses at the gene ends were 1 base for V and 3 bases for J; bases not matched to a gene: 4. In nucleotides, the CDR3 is TGTGCCAGCAGCTTAGGTGCAGGGGGCGACTATGGCTACACCTTC. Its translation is CASSLGAGGDYGYTF.

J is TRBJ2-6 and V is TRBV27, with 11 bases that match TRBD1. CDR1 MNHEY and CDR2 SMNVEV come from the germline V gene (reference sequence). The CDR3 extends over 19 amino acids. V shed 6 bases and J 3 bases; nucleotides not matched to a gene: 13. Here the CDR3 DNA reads TGTGCCAGCAGCTTGACCGGGACAGGGGGGTTTTATGGGGCCAACGTCCTGACTTTC. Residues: CASSLTGTGGFYGANVLTF.

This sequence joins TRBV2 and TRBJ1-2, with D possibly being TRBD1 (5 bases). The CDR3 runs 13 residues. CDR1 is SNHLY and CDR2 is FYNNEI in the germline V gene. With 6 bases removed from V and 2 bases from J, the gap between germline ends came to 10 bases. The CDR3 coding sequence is TGTGCCAGCAGGGAGGGGTTCAACTATGGCTACACCTTC. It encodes CASREGFNYGYTF.

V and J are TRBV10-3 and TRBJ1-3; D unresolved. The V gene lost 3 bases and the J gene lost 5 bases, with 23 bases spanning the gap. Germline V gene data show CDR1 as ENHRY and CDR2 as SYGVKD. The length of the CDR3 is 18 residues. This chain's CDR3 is CAISDLGAAANERNTIYF. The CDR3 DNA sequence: TGTGCCATCAGTGACCTCGGAGCGGCCGCAAATGAGCGAAACACCATATATTTT.

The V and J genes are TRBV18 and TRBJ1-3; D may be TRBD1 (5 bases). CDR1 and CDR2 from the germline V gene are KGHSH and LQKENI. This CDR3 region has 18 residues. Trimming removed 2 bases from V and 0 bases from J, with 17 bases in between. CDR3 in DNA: TGTGCCAGCTCACCAGGCCGAGCGGGGGACTTCTCTGGAAACACCATATATTTT. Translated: CASSPGRAGDFSGNTIYF. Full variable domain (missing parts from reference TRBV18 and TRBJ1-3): NAGVMQNPRHLVRRRGQEARLRCSPMKGHSHVYWYRQLPEEGLKFMVYLQKENIIDESGMPKERFSAEFPKEGPSILRIQQVVRGDSAAYFCASSPGRAGDFSGNTIYFGEGSWLTVV.

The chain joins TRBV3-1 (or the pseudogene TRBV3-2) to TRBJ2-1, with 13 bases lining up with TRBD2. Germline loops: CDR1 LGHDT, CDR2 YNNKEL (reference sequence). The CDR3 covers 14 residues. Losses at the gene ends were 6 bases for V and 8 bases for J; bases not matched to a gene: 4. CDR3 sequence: CASRTSGRHDEQFF. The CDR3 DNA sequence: TGTGCCAGCAGGACTAGCGGGAGGCATGATGAGCAGTTCTTC.

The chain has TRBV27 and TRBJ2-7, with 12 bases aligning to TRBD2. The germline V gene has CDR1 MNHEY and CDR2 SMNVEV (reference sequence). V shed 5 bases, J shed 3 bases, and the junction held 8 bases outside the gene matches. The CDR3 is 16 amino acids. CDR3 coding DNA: TGTGCCAGCAGTCCCCGGACTAGCGGGGTTAACTACGAGCAGTACTTC. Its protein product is CASSPRTSGVNYEQYF.